This T cell receptor (beta chain) appears in the sequencing data of a study of T cell repertoires in cytomegalovirus infection. Study details: A matching HLA type, together with CMV infection, was signaled by public TCR beta signatures.

TCRdb analysed the reads with MiXCR anew, one entry per CDR3 protein. The sample has about 450,000 distinct CDR3 sequences, roughly 31% seen once. The V gene lost 0 bases and the J gene lost 2 bases, with 13 bases spanning the gap. This CDR3 has 16 amino acids. Germline lookup yields CDR1 SGHKS and CDR2 YYEKEE (reference sequence). Study results and limitations: HLA-C-restricted CMV-specific TCR beta clonotypes were dominant in the ex vivo response.

This clonotype was seen a few times. The antigen is undetermined. The source is a human donor in good health (CMV status not recorded). Some clones in this sample may be carry-over from other donors' samples. Material for sequencing was PBMCs. The chain combines TRBV5-5 with TRBJ2-3, with D perhaps TRBD1 or TRBD2 (5 bases each). CDR3 amino acids: CASSLGGGPPTDTQYF. In DNA, the CDR3 is TGTGCCAGCAGCTTGGGTGGGGGACCTCCCACAGATACGCAGTATTTT.